This T cell receptor beta chain was profiled in a study of control samples from healthy donors and cancer patients. Assay used: immunoSEQ multiplex PCR; TCRdb lists only in-frame clones, some missing. The table includes about 150,000 clones, 80% to 95% detected once. This CDR3 region has 15 residues. V lost 2 bases to trimming and J lost 8 bases, with 16 bases between them. Looked up from germline, CDR1 is SGHDN and CDR2 is FVKESK. The chain links TRBV14 to TRBJ2-1, with D perhaps TRBD1 (5 bases). The clonotype was recovered from a woman in her thirties in good health. Sequencing was performed on blood. The CDR3 sequence: CASSQRNSRGDEQFF. DNA of the CDR3: TGTGCCAGCAGCCAACGTAACTCAAGGGGCGATGAGCAGTTCTTC.